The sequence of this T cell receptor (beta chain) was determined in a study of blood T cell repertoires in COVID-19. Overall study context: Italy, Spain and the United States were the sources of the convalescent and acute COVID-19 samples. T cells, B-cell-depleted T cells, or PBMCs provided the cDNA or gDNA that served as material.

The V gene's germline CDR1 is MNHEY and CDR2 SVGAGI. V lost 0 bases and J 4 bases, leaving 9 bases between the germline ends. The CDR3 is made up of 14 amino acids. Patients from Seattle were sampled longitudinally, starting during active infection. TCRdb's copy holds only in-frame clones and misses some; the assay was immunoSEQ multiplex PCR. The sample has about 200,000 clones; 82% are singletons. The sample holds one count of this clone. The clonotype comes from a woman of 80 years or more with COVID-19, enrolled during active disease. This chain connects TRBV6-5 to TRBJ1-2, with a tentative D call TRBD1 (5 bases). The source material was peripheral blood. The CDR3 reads CASSYSTDGYGYTF. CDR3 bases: TGTGCCAGCAGTTACTCGACAGACGGCTATGGCTACACCTTC.